This T cell receptor beta chain originates from a study of T cell responses to AZD1222 COVID-19 vaccine. Study results and caveats: Possibly, clonal diversity was underestimated; donors were largely white British and included more females. Spike-spanning, vaccine-associated CD4 TCRs were dominant at 160-218 and 743-854. Baseline serology detected seropositivity in only 5 or 6 AZD1222 recipients. Without day 14 samples, only post-peak T cell repertoires were studied.

A note on this clone: Its antigen remains unknown.

Data came from immunoSEQ multiplex PCR; TCRdb stores just in-frame clones and leaves some out. In the table there are approximately 90,000 clones, about 86% of which are singletons. The CDR3 covers 14 residues. The junction had 9 bases not matched to a gene; V was cut back by 4 bases and J by 5 bases. From germline, CDR1 is SGDLS and CDR2 YYNGEE. The chain employs TRBV9 and TRBJ2-7; the match to TRBD1 covers 7 bases. Sequencing used peripheral blood, obtained on day 0 of AZD1222 vaccination. This sequence originates from an adult in good health. The CDR3 is CASSQIGTENEQYF. The CDR3 DNA is TGTGCCAGCAGCCAAATTGGGACAGAGAACGAGCAGTACTTC.